The TCR beta chain described here comes from a study of glioma-infiltrating T cells. The iRepertoire nested amplicon-rescue multiplex PCR amplified TCR alpha and beta CDR3s from RNA. MiXCR was run by TCRdb on the multiplex PCR reads, yielding one entry per CDR3 protein. The sample carries roughly 20,000 distinct CDR3 sequences, about 22% recorded once. The sequencing input was glioma tissue, nonneoplastic brain tissue, or PBMCs (not recorded which). The receptor was isolated from a human donor with low-grade glioma or glioblastoma, undergoing nonglioma brain surgery, or in good health (not recorded which).

The CDR3 is CASSLVLAETQYF. CDR3 sequence (DNA): TGTGCCAGCAGCTTAGTACTAGCAGAGACCCAGTACTTC. J is TRBJ2-5 and V is TRBV7-2, with a possible D match to TRBD2 (6 bases). The germline gives CDR1 SGHTA, CDR2 FQGNSA. The CDR3 runs to 13 residues. The V gene lost 1 base and the J gene lost 4 bases, with 7 bases spanning the gap.